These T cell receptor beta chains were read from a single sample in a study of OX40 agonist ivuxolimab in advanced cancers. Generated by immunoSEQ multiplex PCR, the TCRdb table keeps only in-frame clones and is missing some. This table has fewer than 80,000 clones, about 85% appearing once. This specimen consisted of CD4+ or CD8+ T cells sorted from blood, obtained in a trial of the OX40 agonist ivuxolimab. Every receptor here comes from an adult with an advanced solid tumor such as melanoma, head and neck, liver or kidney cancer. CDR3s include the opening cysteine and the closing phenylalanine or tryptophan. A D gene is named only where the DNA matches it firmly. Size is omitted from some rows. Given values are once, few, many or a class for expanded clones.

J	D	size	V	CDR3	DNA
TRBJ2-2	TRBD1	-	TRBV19	CASSIKPGTVNTGELFF	TGTGCCAGTAGTATCAAGCCCGGGACAGTGAACACCGGGGAGCTGTTTTTT
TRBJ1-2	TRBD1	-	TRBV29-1	CSVAGGYLGYTF	TGCAGCGTTGCAGGGGGGTACCTCGGCTACACCTTC
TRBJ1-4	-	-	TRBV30	CAWKGPNEKLFF	TGTGCCTGGAAAGGCCCCAATGAAAAACTGTTTTTT
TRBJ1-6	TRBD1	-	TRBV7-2	CASRPDRGNSPLHF	TGTGCCAGCAGACCCGACAGGGGGAACTCACCCCTCCACTTT
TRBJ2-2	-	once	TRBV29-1	CSVSRSQGVNTGELFF	TGCAGCGTTTCTCGATCACAGGGAGTTAACACCGGGGAGCTGTTTTTT
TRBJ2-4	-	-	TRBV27	CASSSRTLWYF	TGTGCCAGCAGTTCGAGGACACTATGGTACTTC
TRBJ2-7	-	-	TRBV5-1	CASSTTNLGSYEQYF	TGTGCCAGCAGCACCACCAACCTAGGCTCCTACGAGCAGTACTTC
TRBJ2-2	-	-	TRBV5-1	CASSLRGAGTGELFF	TGCGCCAGCAGCTTGCGGGGGGCGGGCACCGGGGAGCTGTTTTTT
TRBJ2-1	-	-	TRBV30	CAWSVLGPGYNEQFF	TGTGCCTGGAGTGTACTGGGACCGGGATACAATGAGCAGTTCTTC
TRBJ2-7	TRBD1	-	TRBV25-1	CASRGQGPWYEQYF	TGTGCCAGCAGGGGACAGGGTCCTTGGTACGAGCAGTACTTC
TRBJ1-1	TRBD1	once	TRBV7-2	CASSSLRLGQGAQTEAFF	TGTGCCAGCAGCTCACTTAGGTTGGGACAGGGGGCGCAGACTGAAGCTTTCTTT
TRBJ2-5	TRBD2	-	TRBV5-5	CASSLGLAGAQETQYF	TGTGCCAGCAGCTTGGGACTAGCGGGGGCACAAGAGACCCAGTACTTC
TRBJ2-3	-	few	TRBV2	CASRSGSTDTQYF	TGTGCCAGCAGGTCGGGCTCCACAGATACGCAGTATTTT
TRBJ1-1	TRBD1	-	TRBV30	CAWSPGGSVTEAFF	TGTGCCTGGAGCCCAGGGGGTAGTGTGACTGAAGCTTTCTTT
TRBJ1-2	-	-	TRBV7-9	CASSLDSLYGYTF	TGTGCCAGCAGCTTAGACAGTCTCTATGGCTACACCTTC
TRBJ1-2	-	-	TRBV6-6	CASSYPQGGDGYTF	TGTGCCAGCAGTTACCCGCAGGGAGGGGATGGCTACACCTTC
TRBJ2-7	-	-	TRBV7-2	CASSLEPGPSGEQYF	TGTGCCAGCAGCTTAGAACCAGGTCCCTCGGGGGAGCAGTACTTC
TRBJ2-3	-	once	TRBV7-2	CASRGLTDTQYF	TGTGCCAGCAGGGGGCTAACAGATACGCAGTATTTT
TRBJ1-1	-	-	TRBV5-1	CASSLILNTEAFF	TGCGCCAGCAGCTTGATTTTGAACACTGAAGCTTTCTTT
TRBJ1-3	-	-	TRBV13	CASGRGFSGNTIYF	TGTGCCAGCGGACGGGGCTTCTCTGGAAACACCATATATTTT
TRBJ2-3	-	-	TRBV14	CASSQDRSTDTQYF	TGTGCCAGCAGCCAAGATAGGAGCACAGATACGCAGTATTTT
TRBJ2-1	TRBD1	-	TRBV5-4	CASSFQGANNEQFF	TGTGCCAGCAGCTTCCAGGGGGCGAACAATGAGCAGTTCTTC
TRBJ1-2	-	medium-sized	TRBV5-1	CASSFADNSNYGYTF	TGCGCCAGCAGTTTCGCGGACAACTCTAACTATGGCTACACCTTC
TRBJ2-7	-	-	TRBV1	CTSSQGGGTPSYEQYF	TGCACCAGCAGCCAAGGGGGCGGGACTCCGTCCTACGAGCAGTACTTC
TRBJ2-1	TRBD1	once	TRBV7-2	CASSRGTGGSNEQFF	TGTGCCAGCAGCCGAGGGACAGGGGGCTCGAATGAGCAGTTCTTC
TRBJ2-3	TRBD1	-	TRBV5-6	CASSPDRGITDTQYF	TGTGCCAGCAGCCCCGACAGGGGAATCACAGATACGCAGTATTTT
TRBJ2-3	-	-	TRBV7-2	CASSFLRDTQYF	TGTGCCAGCAGCTTCTTAAGGGATACGCAGTATTTT
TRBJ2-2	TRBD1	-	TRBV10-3	CAISESRTGISGFRTGELFF	TGTGCCATCAGTGAGTCTCGGACAGGGATTAGTGGTTTTAGGACCGGGGAGCTGTTTTTT
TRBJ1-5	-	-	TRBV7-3	CASSLLRNGSNQPQHF	TGTGCCAGCAGCTTATTGAGGAATGGAAGCAATCAGCCCCAGCATTTT
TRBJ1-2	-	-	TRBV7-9	CASSLETRGYTF	TGTGCCAGCAGCTTAGAGACACGGGGCTACACCTTC
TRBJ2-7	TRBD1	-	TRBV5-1	CASSLRDRVFDEQYF	TGCGCCAGCAGCTTACGGGACAGGGTATTCGACGAGCAGTACTTC
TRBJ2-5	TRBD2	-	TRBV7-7	CASSFLAGPGETQYF	TGTGCTAGCAGCTTCCTAGCGGGGCCTGGGGAGACCCAGTACTTC